This is a list of T cell receptor beta chains from one sample in a study of T cells in Graves' hyperthyroidism and ophthalmopathy. One entry per CDR3 protein, called by TCRdb with MiXCR from the multiplex PCR reads. The sample carries fewer than 550,000 distinct CDR3 sequences, around a quarter recorded once. Sequencing input: blood. These receptors were collected from a woman in her 30s with Graves' ophthalmopathy. Both conserved end residues are part of each CDR3. D genes are given only for firm matches. Clone size is not always given. Where it is, it says once, few, many or a class for expanded clones.

size,V,D,J,CDR3,DNA
NA,TRBV6-1,TRBD1,TRBJ2-5,CASSAQQGTETQYF,TGTGCCAGCAGTGCACAACAGGGGACAGAGACCCAGTACTTC
many,TRBV6-5,NA,TRBJ2-5,CASKLRPRDRETQYF,TGTGCCAGCAAACTACGGCCCAGGGACCGGGAGACCCAGTACTTC
few,TRBV5-4,NA,TRBJ2-2,CAVLRAGGELFF,TGTGCCGTACTTAGGGCTGGCGGGGAGCTGTTTTTT
many,TRBV6-1,NA,TRBJ2-7,CASSEWNRSYEQYF,TGTGCCAGCAGTGAATGGAACAGATCCTACGAGCAGTACTTC
few,TRBV28,TRBD1,TRBJ1-1,CASSVTTGGGTEAFF,TGTGCCAGCAGTGTGACGACAGGGGGCGGGACTGAAGCTTTCTTT
many,TRBV7-2,NA,TRBJ1-1,CASSRTVNTEAFF,TGTGCCAGCAGCCGGACAGTGAACACTGAAGCTTTCTTT
many,TRBV6-1,NA,TRBJ1-2,CASREKQGFGYTF,TGTGCCAGCAGAGAAAAACAGGGTTTCGGCTACACCTTC
many,TRBV6-4,NA,TRBJ2-2,CASSGPATGELFF,TGTGCCAGCAGCGGACCGGCGACCGGGGAGCTGTTTTTT
NA,TRBV9,NA,TRBJ1-2,CASSPLPGRGGYTF,TGTGCCAGCAGCCCACTCCCGGGCAGGGGCGGCTACACCTTC
NA,TRBV20-1,TRBD1,TRBJ2-7,CSANSGTGAHPLHEQYF,TGCAGTGCGAACTCCGGGACAGGGGCCCATCCCCTCCACGAGCAGTACTTC
NA,TRBV25-1,TRBD2,TRBJ2-5,CASSSRHPGLADLPRKRTQYF,TGTGCCAGCAGTAGCCGACACCCAGGACTAGCGGATCTCCCCCGCAAGAGGACCCAGTACTTC